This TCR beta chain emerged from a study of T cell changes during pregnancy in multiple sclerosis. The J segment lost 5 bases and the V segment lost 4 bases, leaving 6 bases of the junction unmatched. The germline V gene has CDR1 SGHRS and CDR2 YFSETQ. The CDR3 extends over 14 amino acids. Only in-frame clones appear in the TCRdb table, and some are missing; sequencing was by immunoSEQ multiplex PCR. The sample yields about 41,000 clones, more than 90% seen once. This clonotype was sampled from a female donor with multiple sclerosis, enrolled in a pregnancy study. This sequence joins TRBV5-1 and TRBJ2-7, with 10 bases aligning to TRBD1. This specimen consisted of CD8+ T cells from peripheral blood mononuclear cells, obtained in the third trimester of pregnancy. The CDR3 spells CASSVGQGWDEQYF. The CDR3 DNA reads TGCGCCAGCAGCGTGGGACAGGGGTGGGACGAGCAGTACTTC.